This TCR beta chain came from a study of T-cell reconstitution after alpha-beta-depleted transplantation in children. The study, taken as a whole, reports: Counts and diversity of T cells one year after transplant came mostly from newly produced T cells. There were some patients whose high TCRbeta diversity at day 60 came from surviving recipient T cells and thymic progenitors. There were reportedly several hundred expanded graft clones from which alpha-beta T cells came about two months after transplant.

This clonotype turned up a few times. What it binds is unknown. Unique molecular identifiers featured in how the TCRbeta library was prepared. TCRdb passed the PCR reads through MiXCR, listing each CDR3 protein once. The table lists roughly 220,000 distinct CDR3 sequences, approximately 8.4% of them singletons, with 35% in the top ten. The germline CDR1 and CDR2 sequences are SQVTM and ANQGSEA. V dropped 7 bases and J dropped 3; count of bases not matched to a gene: 10. The length of the CDR3 is 14 residues. The sequence came from a male patient aged 2-15 years who had a stem cell transplant for acute myeloid leukemia, so the T cells may come from the graft donor. The J gene is TRBJ1-1, the V gene TRBV29-1; TRBD1 matches at 8 bases. The input for sequencing was PBMCs, mostly from graft donor cells, taken 360 days after TCRalphabeta/CD19-depleted stem cell transplant. This chain's CDR3 is CSGRYRGEYTEAFF. CDR3 sequence (DNA): TGCAGCGGACGTTACAGGGGGGAGTACACTGAAGCTTTCTTT.